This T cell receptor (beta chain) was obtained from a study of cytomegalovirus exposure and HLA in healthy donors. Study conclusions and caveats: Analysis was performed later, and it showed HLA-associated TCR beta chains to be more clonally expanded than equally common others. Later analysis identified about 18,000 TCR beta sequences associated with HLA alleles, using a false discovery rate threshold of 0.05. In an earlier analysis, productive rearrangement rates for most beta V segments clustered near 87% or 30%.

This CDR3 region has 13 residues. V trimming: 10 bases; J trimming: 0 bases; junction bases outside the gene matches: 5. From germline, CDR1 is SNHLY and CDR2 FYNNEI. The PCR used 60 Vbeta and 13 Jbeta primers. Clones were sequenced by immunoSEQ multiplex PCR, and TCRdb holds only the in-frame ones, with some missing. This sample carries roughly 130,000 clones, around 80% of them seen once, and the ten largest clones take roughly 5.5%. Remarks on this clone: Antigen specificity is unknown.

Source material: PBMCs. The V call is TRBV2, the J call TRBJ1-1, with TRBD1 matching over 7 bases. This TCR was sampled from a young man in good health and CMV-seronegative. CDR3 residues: CATGQQLNTEAFF. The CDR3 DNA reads TGTGCCACGGGACAGCAATTGAACACTGAAGCTTTCTTT.